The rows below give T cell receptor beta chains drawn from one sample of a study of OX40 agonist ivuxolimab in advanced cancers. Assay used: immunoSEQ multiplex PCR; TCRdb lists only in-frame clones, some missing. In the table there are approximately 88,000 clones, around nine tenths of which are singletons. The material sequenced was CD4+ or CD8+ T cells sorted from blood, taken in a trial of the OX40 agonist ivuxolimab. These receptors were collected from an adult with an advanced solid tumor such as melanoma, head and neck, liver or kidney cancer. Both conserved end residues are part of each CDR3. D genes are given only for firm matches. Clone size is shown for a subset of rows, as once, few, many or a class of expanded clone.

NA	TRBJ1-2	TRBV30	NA	TGTGCCTGGACAGCTAACTATGGCTACACCTTC	CAWTANYGYTF
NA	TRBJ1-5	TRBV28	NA	TGTGCCAGCAAAGGGGGGAGTCAGCCCCAGCATTTT	CASKGGSQPQHF
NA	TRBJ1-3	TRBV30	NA	TGTGCCTGGAGGGAAGGGATCTCTGGAAACACCATATATTTT	CAWREGISGNTIYF
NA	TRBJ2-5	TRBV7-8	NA	TGTGCCAGCAGCTCCCTGCAGGGGACCCAGTACTTC	CASSSLQGTQYF
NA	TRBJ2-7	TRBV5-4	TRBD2	TGTGCCAGCAGCCCCGGGACTAGCGGGAGGGCCGGAGGCGAGCAGTACTTC	CASSPGTSGRAGGEQYF
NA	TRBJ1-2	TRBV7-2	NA	TGTGCCAGCAGCTTAGAACAGGGAAGTCGGGCCTATGGCTACACCTTC	CASSLEQGSRAYGYTF
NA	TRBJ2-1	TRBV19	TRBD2	TGTGCCAGTAGTACGGGGATTGGGGACTATCTCACCTCGGATGAGCAGTTCTTC	CASSTGIGDYLTSDEQFF
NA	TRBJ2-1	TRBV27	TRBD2	TGTGCCAGCAGTTTCTCTAGCGGGAGCGTCGCCGATGAGCAGTTCTTC	CASSFSSGSVADEQFF
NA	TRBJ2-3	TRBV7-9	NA	TGTGCCAGCAGCTTGAGCCTAGGCGGCACAGATACGCAGTATTTT	CASSLSLGGTDTQYF
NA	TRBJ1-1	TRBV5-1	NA	TGCGCCAGCAGCCCCCGGGCAGCTGGGGACACTGAAGCTTTCTTT	CASSPRAAGDTEAFF
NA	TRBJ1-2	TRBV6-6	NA	TGTGCCAGCTCTTCCAGGGGCCATGGCTACACCTTC	CASSSRGHGYTF
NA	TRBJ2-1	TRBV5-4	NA	TGTGCCAGCAGCTTGGACAGGGTGGGTGAGCAGTTCTTC	CASSLDRVGEQFF
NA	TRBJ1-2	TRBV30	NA	TGTGCCTGGAGTGTAGGTATTGGGGAGGGCTACACCTTC	CAWSVGIGEGYTF
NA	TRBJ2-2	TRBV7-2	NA	TGTGCCAGCAGCTTATTCCAGGGGGAGCTGTTTTTT	CASSLFQGELFF
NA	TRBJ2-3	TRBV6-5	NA	TGTGCCAGCAGAGGTAACACAGATACGCAGTATTTT	CASRGNTDTQYF
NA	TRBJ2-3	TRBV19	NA	TGTGCCAGTAGGGGCCTCACAGATACGCAGTATTTT	CASRGLTDTQYF
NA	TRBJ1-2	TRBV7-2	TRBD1	TGTGCCAGCAGCTTAGCGGGGACAGGGGCTCTCGGGGGCTACACCTTC	CASSLAGTGALGGYTF
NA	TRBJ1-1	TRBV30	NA	TGTGCCTGGAGTGAAATTTTACGGGGGCGAACTGAAGCTTTCTTT	CAWSEILRGRTEAFF
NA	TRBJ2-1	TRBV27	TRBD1	TGTGCCAGCACTCCGACAGGGGACTTGAATGAGCAGTTCTTC	CASTPTGDLNEQFF
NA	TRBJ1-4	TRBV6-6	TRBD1	TGTGCCAGCAGTTTAACCGGGACAGGGCGTGAAAAACTGTTTTTT	CASSLTGTGREKLFF
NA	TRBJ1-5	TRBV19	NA	TGTGCCAGTAGGGGAGTGAGCAATCAGCCCCAGCATTTT	CASRGVSNQPQHF
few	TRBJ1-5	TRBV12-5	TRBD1	TGTGCTAGTGGCCCAACAGGGGCCGACAATCAGCCCCAGCATTTT	CASGPTGADNQPQHF
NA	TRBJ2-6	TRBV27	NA	TGTGCCAGCAAGACAGGAATTTACTCTGGGGCCAACGTCCTGACTTTC	CASKTGIYSGANVLTF
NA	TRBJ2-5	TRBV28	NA	TGTGCCAGCACTCTTTCCCCAGGCCGCGGAGAGACCCAGTACTTC	CASTLSPGRGETQYF
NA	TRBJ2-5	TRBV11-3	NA	TGTGCCAGCAGCTTAGGACAGCGAGAGACCCAGTACTTC	CASSLGQRETQYF
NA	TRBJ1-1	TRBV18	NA	TGTGCCAGCTCACCAGAGAATGCCGTGACTGAAGCTTTCTTT	CASSPENAVTEAFF
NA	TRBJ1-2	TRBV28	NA	TGTGCCAGCAGTTTGAGACCCCCGGATGGCTACACTTTC	CASSLRPPDGYTF
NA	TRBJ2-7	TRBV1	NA	TGCACCAGCAGGATGTCGCAGTCTTGGCTGGCGGGAGTGCCCCTCTACGAGCAGTACTTC	CTSRMSQSWLAGVPLYEQYF
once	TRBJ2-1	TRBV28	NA	TGTGCCAGCAGTTTAAGTTTCTCCTCGAGACCCTACAATGAGCAGTTCTTC	CASSLSFSSRPYNEQFF
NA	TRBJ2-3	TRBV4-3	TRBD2	TGCGCCAGCAGCCAAATCCCTAGCGGGGCGACAGATACGCAGTATTTT	CASSQIPSGATDTQYF
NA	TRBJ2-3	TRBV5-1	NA	TGCGCCAGCACCTCCGGGTTTCGAGATACGCAGTATTTT	CASTSGFRDTQYF
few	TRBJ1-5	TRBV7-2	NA	TGTGCCAGCAGCTTAGCGTTGGATCAGCCCCAGCATTTT	CASSLALDQPQHF
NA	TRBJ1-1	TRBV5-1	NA	TGCGCCAGCAGCACCGGATCCGAAGTTGAAGCTTTCTTT	CASSTGSEVEAFF
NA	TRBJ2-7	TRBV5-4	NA	TGTGCCAGCAGCTTGCCAGGAAGGTACGAGCAGTACTTC	CASSLPGRYEQYF
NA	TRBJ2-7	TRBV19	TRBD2	TGTGCCAGTAGCTACCCGGGACTAGGCATTCGGGAGCAGTACTTC	CASSYPGLGIREQYF
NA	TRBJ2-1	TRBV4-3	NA	TGCGCCAGCAGCCAAGAACTAAGGGGGTCCTACAATGAGCAGTTCTTC	CASSQELRGSYNEQFF
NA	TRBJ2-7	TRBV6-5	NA	TGTGCCAGCAGTGACGTAGGGCGCCCCTACGAGCAGTACTTC	CASSDVGRPYEQYF
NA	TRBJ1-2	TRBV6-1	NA	TGTGCCAGCACTGTAACTGCGAACTATGGCTACACCTTC	CASTVTANYGYTF
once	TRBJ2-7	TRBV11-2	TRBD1	TGTGCCAGCAGCCCACTACAGAGGGGGCGAGGCAGTGGGTACGAGCAGTACTTC	CASSPLQRGRGSGYEQYF
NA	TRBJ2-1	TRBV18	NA	TGTGCCAGCTCACCACCTCTAGCGAACTCCTACAATGAGCAGTTCTTC	CASSPPLANSYNEQFF
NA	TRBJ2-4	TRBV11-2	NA	TGTGCCAGCAGCTGGTTAGTGGGTTTAGGTATAGCCAAAAACATTCAGTACTTC	CASSWLVGLGIAKNIQYF
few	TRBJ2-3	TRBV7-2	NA	TGTGCCAGCAGCCCCGGACTTTTTCCTTATACGCAGTATTTT	CASSPGLFPYTQYF